The rows below give T cell receptor beta chains drawn from one sample of a study of blood T cell repertoires in COVID-19. The method was immunoSEQ multiplex PCR; TCRdb's version includes in-frame clones alone and lacks a portion of them. The data hold about 200,000 clones, with roughly nine tenths observed a single time. Material for sequencing was peripheral blood. The receptor source for this set is a woman aged 45 to 65 with acute or convalescent COVID-19. Both conserved end residues are trimmed from each CDR3.

j_call v_call cdr3_aa
TRBJ2-1 TRBV4-1 ASSQDRDNYNEQF
TRBJ2-5 TRBV5-1 ASALTGTKKETQY
TRBJ2-1 TRBV5-4 ASSGGLSYNEQF
TRBJ2-3 TRBV5-4 ASSSISTDTQY
TRBJ2-7 TRBV30 AWSEASGVYEQY
TRBJ2-2 TRBV7-3 ASSSGSPNTGELF
TRBJ2-7 TRBV29-1 SVVWLIQGGGEQY
TRBJ1-1 TRBV21-1 ASTESPGQINTEAF
TRBJ2-2 TRBV2 ASSAIEAGELF
TRBJ2-7 TRBV19 ASRYLPSSYEQY
TRBJ2-7 TRBV24-1 ATSRGPNYEQY
TRBJ2-4 TRBV3-1/TRBV3-2 ASSYGVAKNIQY
TRBJ1-6 TRBV6-1 ASSDHRGYSPLH
TRBJ2-7 TRBV19 ASSPIYEQY
TRBJ2-3 TRBV18 ASSPPSRGGDTQY
TRBJ2-2 TRBV7-9 ASTNPRGGYTGELF
TRBJ2-7 TRBV5-1 ASSLAGTSYEQY
TRBJ2-1 TRBV7-2 ASSTRTGGNEQF
TRBJ2-7 TRBV19 ASSHGRGQGPYEQY
TRBJ1-1 TRBV5-1 ASSSTGAEAF
TRBJ1-2 TRBV12-3/TRBV12-4 ASGTGRGYT
TRBJ2-5 TRBV11-2 ASSLPGTRQETQY
TRBJ2-3 TRBV19 ASSISGVPDTQY
TRBJ2-1 TRBV10-2 ASRGRDRTRNEQF
TRBJ2-1 TRBV10-3 AISTSGSYNEQF